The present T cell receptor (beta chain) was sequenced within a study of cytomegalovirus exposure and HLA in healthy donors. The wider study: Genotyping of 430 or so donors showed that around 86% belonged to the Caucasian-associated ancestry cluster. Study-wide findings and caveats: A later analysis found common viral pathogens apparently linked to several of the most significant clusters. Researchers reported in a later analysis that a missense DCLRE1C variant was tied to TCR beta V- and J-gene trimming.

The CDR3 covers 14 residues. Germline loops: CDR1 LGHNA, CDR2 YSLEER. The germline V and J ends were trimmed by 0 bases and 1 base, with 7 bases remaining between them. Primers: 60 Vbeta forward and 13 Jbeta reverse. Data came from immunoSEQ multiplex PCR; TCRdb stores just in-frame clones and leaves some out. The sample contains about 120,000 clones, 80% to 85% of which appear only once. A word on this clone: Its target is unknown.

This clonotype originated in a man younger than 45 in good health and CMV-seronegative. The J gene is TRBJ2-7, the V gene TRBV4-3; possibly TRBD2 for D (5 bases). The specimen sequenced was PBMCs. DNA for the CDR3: TGCGCCAGCAGCCAAGAGGAGGCGTCCTACGAGCAGTACTTC. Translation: CASSQEEASYEQYF.